A selection of T cell receptor beta chains follows, all from one sample in a study of blood T cell repertoires in COVID-19. Repertoires were generated with immunoSEQ multiplex PCR, while TCRdb's copy carries only in-frame clones and drops some. Found here are around 100,000 clones, around nine tenths of them singletons; the top ten hold approximately 15%. Sequencing input: peripheral blood. The receptor source for this set is a human donor in a cohort sampled during active COVID-19. The CDR3 runs from the conserved cysteine through the conserved F or W. The order of the fields is V gene, J gene, D gene, clone size, CDR3 DNA, CDR3 protein. The D gene is left open where the match is weak. Clone size is given for some rows only: seen once, a few or many times, or a class if the clone is expanded.

TRBV15	TRBJ1-1	TRBD1	NA	TGTGCCACCAGCACAGGGGGGCCAACCCCTGAAGCTTTCTTT	CATSTGGPTPEAFF
TRBV3-1/TRBV3-2	TRBJ1-2	NA	NA	TGTGCCAGCAGCCAAGATGGACAGATCCCAACCTATGGCTACACCTTC	CASSQDGQIPTYGYTF
TRBV19	TRBJ2-2	NA	NA	TGTGCCAGTAGCAAGAGGGATTCCGGGGAGCTGTTTTTT	CASSKRDSGELFF
TRBV18	TRBJ1-2	NA	NA	TGTGCCAGCTCGCCTGGACACTCGCGGGGCTACACCTTC	CASSPGHSRGYTF
TRBV24-1	TRBJ1-2	TRBD1	once	TGTGCCACCAGAGCGACAGGGGGCGCTGACTATGGCTACACCTTC	CATRATGGADYGYTF
TRBV2	TRBJ1-4	TRBD1	NA	TGTGCCAGCAGGGAAGGGACAGGACCTAATGAAAAACTGTTTTTT	CASREGTGPNEKLFF
TRBV6-1	TRBJ2-3	NA	NA	TGTGCCAGCAGTGAAGTTGGAAATTGGCGGGATAGCACAGATACGCAGTATTTT	CASSEVGNWRDSTDTQYF
TRBV6-5	TRBJ1-1	NA	NA	TGTGCCAGCAGTTTTTCTAATTCGGGGAACACTGAAGCTTTCTTT	CASSFSNSGNTEAFF
TRBV30	TRBJ1-5	NA	few	TGTGCCTGGAGTGTATCGGGGATCAATCAGCCCCAGCATTTT	CAWSVSGINQPQHF
TRBV6-6	TRBJ1-4	NA	NA	TGTGCCAGCAGTTACCAAGGGAGGGGGAATGAAAAACTGTTTTTT	CASSYQGRGNEKLFF
TRBV7-2	TRBJ2-3	TRBD2	once	TGTGCCAGCAGCTTAGTCTTCGGGGGGAGGGCAGATACGCAGTATTTT	CASSLVFGGRADTQYF
TRBV4-2	TRBJ1-5	TRBD1	NA	TGTGCCAGCAGCCCGACAGGGGGTCAGCCCCAGCATTTT	CASSPTGGQPQHF
TRBV6-6	TRBJ1-6	NA	few	TGTGCCAGCAACCCCCCCGGGGAGTCACCCCTCCACTTT	CASNPPGESPLHF
TRBV6-1	TRBJ2-3	NA	NA	TGTGCCAGCAGTGAAAGGCCATACCAGGGCACAGATACGCAGTATTTT	CASSERPYQGTDTQYF
TRBV29-1	TRBJ1-2	TRBD1	NA	TGCAGCCTTCAGCCCGGGACAGGCCCTCTTACCTTC	CSLQPGTGPLTF
TRBV7-3	TRBJ2-2	NA	NA	TGTGCCAGCAGCTTAAATCCCCCGGGACAAAGCACCGGGGAGCTGTTTTTT	CASSLNPPGQSTGELFF
TRBV5-1	TRBJ1-4	TRBD1	once	TGCGCCAGCAGCTTCACGACAGGGAATGAAAAACTGTTTTTT	CASSFTTGNEKLFF
TRBV4-2	TRBJ2-1	TRBD2	NA	TGTGCCAGCAGCCAAGATTTTCGACTAGCGGGGGGCGATGAGCAGTTCTTC	CASSQDFRLAGGDEQFF
TRBV9	TRBJ1-1	NA	NA	TGTGCCAGCAGCGCCCGGACAGTGAACACTGAAGCTTTCTTT	CASSARTVNTEAFF
TRBV19	TRBJ2-1	TRBD2	NA	TGTGCCAGTAGTATACCAAGCGGGGGTCAACCTTCCTACAATGAGCAGTTCTTC	CASSIPSGGQPSYNEQFF
TRBV14	TRBJ1-2	TRBD1	NA	TGTGCCAGCAGCCAGGACAGGGGGTCTGGCTACACCTTC	CASSQDRGSGYTF
TRBV28	TRBJ1-5	TRBD1	NA	TGTGCCAGCAGTCTCTGGACAGGGGGCACCAATCAGCCCCAGCATTTT	CASSLWTGGTNQPQHF
TRBV4-3	TRBJ2-3	NA	NA	TGCGCCAGCAGCCAAGATCTCCAGCGTAAAACAGATACGCAGTATTTT	CASSQDLQRKTDTQYF
TRBV9	TRBJ2-7	NA	NA	TGTGCCAGCAGCACCCTAGGTGAAGCGGGCGAGCAGTACTTC	CASSTLGEAGEQYF
TRBV7-9	TRBJ1-6	NA	NA	TGTGCCAGCAGCTTAGAGACAAGCTCCTATAATTCACCCCTCCACTTT	CASSLETSSYNSPLHF
TRBV7-3	TRBJ2-1	TRBD2	NA	TGTGCCAGCAGCCTGGGACTAGCGGGAGGACGCCCCCCCTACAATGAGCAGTTCTTC	CASSLGLAGGRPPYNEQFF
TRBV3-1/TRBV3-2	TRBJ1-3	NA	NA	TGTGCCAGCAGCCACCACAGCGGAGGGGCTGGAAACACCATATATTTT	CASSHHSGGAGNTIYF
TRBV12-5	TRBJ1-2	TRBD1	NA	TGTGCTAGTGGTCGGGGACAGAACTATGGCTACACCTTC	CASGRGQNYGYTF
TRBV2	TRBJ1-5	NA	once	TGTGCCAGCAATGGCCAGGGCAATCAGCCCCAGCATTTT	CASNGQGNQPQHF
TRBV7-3	TRBJ2-1	TRBD2	many	TGTGCCAGCAGCTTAACTAGCGGGGGCTACAATGAGCAGTTCTTC	CASSLTSGGYNEQFF
TRBV11-2	TRBJ1-1	NA	once	TGTGCCAGCAGCTTGACGGACCGGGGAGGGGCCACTGAAGCTTTCTTT	CASSLTDRGGATEAFF
TRBV7-2	TRBJ2-1	TRBD2	NA	TGTGCCAGCAGCTTCGGGACTACCCTCAATGAGCAGTTCTTC	CASSFGTTLNEQFF
TRBV5-1	TRBJ2-1	NA	once	TGCGCCAGCAGCTTGGATATAACCGTGAGATTCAATGAGCAGTTCTTC	CASSLDITVRFNEQFF
TRBV5-6	TRBJ1-2	NA	NA	TGTGCCAGCAGCTTGGGCCCCGGGTATGGCTACACCTTC	CASSLGPGYGYTF
TRBV30	TRBJ1-2	NA	NA	TGTGCCTGGAGTGTTGGAGGCGGGTATGGCTACACCTTC	CAWSVGGGYGYTF
TRBV5-1	TRBJ2-1	TRBD2	NA	TGCGCCAGCAGCTCTGGCGGGACTACCTACAATGAGCAGTTCTTC	CASSSGGTTYNEQFF
TRBV2	TRBJ2-7	NA	NA	TGTGCCAGCAGTGAGCATCAAGGGGGCTACGAGCAGTACTTC	CASSEHQGGYEQYF
TRBV5-1	TRBJ2-3	TRBD2	once	TGCGCCAGCAGCCTTCAAGCGGGAGCAAGCACAGATACGCAGTATTTT	CASSLQAGASTDTQYF
TRBV6-1	TRBJ1-4	NA	NA	TGTGCCAGCAGTGAGTGGGGCCCTGAAAAACTGTTTTTT	CASSEWGPEKLFF
TRBV28	TRBJ1-2	TRBD1	NA	TGTGCCAGCAGTCCGACAGGGAGTGGGAACACCTTC	CASSPTGSGNTF
TRBV19	TRBJ1-1	NA	once	TGTGCCAGTATTCCGGGAACAGGGTGGGGCACTGAAGCTTTCTTT	CASIPGTGWGTEAFF
TRBV9	TRBJ2-1	NA	NA	TGTGCCAGCAGCATAATATCCTCCTACAATGAGCAGTTCTTC	CASSIISSYNEQFF
TRBV2	TRBJ2-5	TRBD2	NA	TGTGCCAGCACCGGGACTAGCGGGCGGAGGGAGACCCAGTACTTC	CASTGTSGRRETQYF
TRBV28	TRBJ2-7	TRBD2	NA	TGTGCCAGCAGTCCCGGCGGAGCGGGAGGGTCCTACGAGCAGTACTTC	CASSPGGAGGSYEQYF
TRBV2	TRBJ1-2	TRBD1	NA	TGTGCCAGCAGGGGACAGCTTAACTATGGCTACACCTTC	CASRGQLNYGYTF
TRBV5-1	TRBJ2-3	TRBD2	NA	TGCGCCAGCAGTTCCCTACCGGCGGGGGTAGCAGATACGCAGTATTTT	CASSSLPAGVADTQYF
TRBV5-8	TRBJ2-3	TRBD2	NA	TGTGCCAGCAGCTTGGGGCTAGCGGGGGTAGGAGATACGCAGTATTTT	CASSLGLAGVGDTQYF
TRBV12-3/TRBV12-4	TRBJ1-2	NA	NA	TGTGCCAGCAGTTTTCGGGAGGCTGGCTACACCTTC	CASSFREAGYTF
TRBV25-1	TRBJ2-7	NA	NA	TGTGCCAGCAGTGGCGGGGCCGGCGCAGGGGAGCAGTACTTC	CASSGGAGAGEQYF
TRBV7-8	TRBJ2-3	TRBD2	NA	TGTGCCAGCAGCTTAGGGGGCCCGGGACTAGCGGGAGGGCGTAAAGATACGCAGTATTTT	CASSLGGPGLAGGRKDTQYF
TRBV29-1	TRBJ1-1	NA	NA	TGCAGCGTTGTTAGAGGTGGGAACACTGAAGCTTTCTTT	CSVVRGGNTEAFF
TRBV6-1	TRBJ2-1	NA	NA	TGTGCCAGCAGTGAAGGGGGATTGGGGCCCGAGCAGTTCTTC	CASSEGGLGPEQFF
TRBV2	TRBJ2-2	NA	once	TGTGCCAGCAGACCCGACAGCGGGGAGCTGTTTTTT	CASRPDSGELFF
TRBV2	TRBJ2-1	TRBD2	once	TGTGCCAGCAGAGAGACTAGCGGGGGGTACGATGAGCAGTTCTTC	CASRETSGGYDEQFF
TRBV3-1/TRBV3-2	TRBJ1-1	NA	NA	TGTGCCAGCAGCCAAGACTATGGGAGCCTGAACACTGAAGCTTTCTTT	CASSQDYGSLNTEAFF
TRBV6-5	TRBJ2-1	TRBD2	NA	TGTGCCAGCAGTTACTCCAGAGCGGGGTCCTACAATGAGCAGTTCTTC	CASSYSRAGSYNEQFF
TRBV7-9	TRBJ1-2	NA	NA	TGTGCCAGCAGCATGGACTGGAGGACAGAGAAGGGCTACACCTTC	CASSMDWRTEKGYTF
TRBV2	TRBJ1-1	TRBD1	NA	TGTGCCAGCAGGGAGGGACAGATAAACACTGAAGCTTTCTTT	CASREGQINTEAFF
TRBV24-1	TRBJ2-1	TRBD2	NA	TGTGCCACCAGCGTGGGGGGACTAGCGGGTCTAAGCTCCTACAATGAGCAGTTCTTC	CATSVGGLAGLSSYNEQFF
TRBV19	TRBJ1-2	NA	NA	TGTGCCAGTAGTGCCAGGGAATATGGCTACACCTTC	CASSAREYGYTF